This paragraph covers one T cell receptor beta chain sequence. As yet, its antigen is unknown. This sample stems from a study of PD-L1 blockade in urothelial cancer. Study as a whole: Patients took up atezolizumab at some point between 2012 and 2014 at 1,200 mg intravenously every 3 weeks. Patients arrived having already received 0 to 3 prior chemotherapy regimens. Study outcomes and limitations: Sub-median blood TCR clonality before treatment predicted longer survival.

Generated by immunoSEQ multiplex PCR, the TCRdb table keeps only in-frame clones and is missing some. Of over 100,000 clones in the sample, approximately 84% were seen once. Time point denoted: pretreatment peripheral blood. Trimming removed 7 bases from V and 4 bases from J; junction bases left unmatched: 8. Germline-derived CDR1 and CDR2 are SGHRS and YFSETQ. The CDR3 runs 15 residues. The sample consisted of PBMCs, taken around atezolizumab (anti-PD-L1) treatment. The chain combines TRBV5-1 with TRBJ2-3, with 11 bases that match TRBD2. This receptor was taken from a man aged 45 to 65 with urothelial cancer. This CDR3 reads CASLPGLAVADTQYF. The CDR3 coding sequence is TGCGCCAGCCTACCGGGACTAGCGGTGGCAGATACGCAGTATTTT. Using reference TRBV5-1 and TRBJ2-3 for the parts outside the CDR3, the full variable domain is KAGVTQTPRYLIKTRGQQVTLSCSPISGHRSVSWYQQTPGQGLQFLFEYFSETQRNKGNFPGRFSGRQFSNSRSEMNVSTLELGDSALYLCASLPGLAVADTQYFGPGTRLTVL.